This entry describes one T cell receptor (beta chain). Being one base from a much bigger clone, this may be a read error. Given the absence of the conserved phenylalanine or tryptophan at the CDR3 end, a read error is likely. The ends were cut back, 7 bases at V and 7 bases at J, with 7 bases in the middle. In germline, CDR1 is MNHEY, CDR2 SVGEGT. The CDR3 has 11 residues. Blood RNA was derived from unsorted whole blood, and germline DNA was extracted too. This entry is derived from a study of tumor-infiltrating lymphocytes in primary liver carcinoma. Looking at the study overall: Surgery removed the patients' primary liver carcinoma. The five patients, who were men and women, ranged in age from 30 to 69 years. Tumor lesions were T1-T3 N0M0 and spanned about 4.2 to 10 cm.

TCR beta cDNA was made from 500 ng total RNA with a constant-region primer. ARM-PCR, slightly modified, supplied the TCR beta libraries through three nested multiplex PCR rounds. Use of TRBV1-TRBV30 forward primers with a C-beta reverse primer characterized the first two PCR rounds, which lasted about 11 cycles each. TCRdb redid the calling of the multiplex PCR reads with MiXCR, one entry per CDR3 protein. The table has fewer than 350,000 distinct CDR3 sequences, approximately 64% seen once; the top ten hold about 6%. The sequenced sample was peripheral blood. The J gene is TRBJ2-2, the V gene TRBV6-2 or TRBV6-3; D gene unclear. The sequence came from a man aged 40-50 years with primary liver carcinoma and hepatitis B virus infection. CDR3 bases: TGTGCCAGCACCAATCACGGGGAGCTGTTTTAT. Its protein product is CASTNHGELFY.